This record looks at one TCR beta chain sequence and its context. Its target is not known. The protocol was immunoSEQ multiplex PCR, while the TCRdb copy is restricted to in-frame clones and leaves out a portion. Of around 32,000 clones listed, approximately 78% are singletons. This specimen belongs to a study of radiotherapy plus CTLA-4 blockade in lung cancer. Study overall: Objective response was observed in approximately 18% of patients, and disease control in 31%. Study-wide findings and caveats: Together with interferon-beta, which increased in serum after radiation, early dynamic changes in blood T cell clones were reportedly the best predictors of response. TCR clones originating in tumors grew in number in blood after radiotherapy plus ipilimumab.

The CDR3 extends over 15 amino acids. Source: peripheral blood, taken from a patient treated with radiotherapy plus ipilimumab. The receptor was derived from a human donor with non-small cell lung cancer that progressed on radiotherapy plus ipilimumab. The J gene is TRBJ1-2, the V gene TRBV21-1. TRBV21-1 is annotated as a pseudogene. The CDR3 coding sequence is TGTGCCAGCAGCAAAGTAGGGAGCCTCAACTATGGCTACACCTTC. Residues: CASSKVGSLNYGYTF.